These 5 T cell receptor beta chains originate from one sample sequenced in a study of CD8+ T cells in alopecia areata. Following extraction, RNA underwent reverse transcription to cDNA, which served as the sequencing template. Sequencing was performed with immunoSEQ multiplex PCR; in TCRdb, only in-frame clones are kept and a portion is missing. Of around 140,000 clones listed, roughly three fifths were seen once; the top ten hold about 6.8%. Sequenced material: CD4+ T cells sorted from blood, taken at week 0. The receptors here all came from a human donor with alopecia areata.

This clone was detected a few times. The rearrangement joins TRBV7-2 to TRBJ1-1, with D unresolved. This CDR3 region has 11 residues. V was pared by 6 bases and J by 3 bases, with 5 bases between. CDR1 and CDR2 from the germline V gene are SGHTA and FQGNSA. The CDR3 protein is CASSSYTEAFF. Here the CDR3 DNA reads TGTGCCAGCAGTTCGTACACTGAAGCTTTCTTT.

The chain links TRBV6-5 to TRBJ1-6; D gene unclear. V lost 6 bases, J lost 9 bases, and 9 bases lay in between. The CDR3 runs to 12 residues. Germline V lookup: CDR1 MNHEY, CDR2 SVGAGI. The CDR3 sequence: CASRSRLSPLHF. The CDR3 nucleotides are TGTGCCAGCAGATCAAGACTTTCACCCCTCCACTTT.

This clone was counted between two and nine times. The rearrangement joins TRBV6-4 to TRBJ1-2; 8 bases are shared with TRBD1. The CDR3 covers 13 residues. V dropped 4 bases and J dropped 10; count of bases not matched to a gene: 8. Germline V gene lookup returns CDR1 MRHNA and CDR2 SNTAGT. The CDR3 protein is CASSVGQGATYTF. CDR3 bases: TGTGCCAGCAGTGTTGGACAGGGAGCCACCTACACCTTC.

V gene TRBV5-1 combines with J gene TRBJ1-1, with D perhaps matching TRBD1 (6 bases). The ends were cut back, 4 bases at V and 8 bases at J, with 27 bases in the middle. This CDR3 contains 17 residues. The germline V gene has CDR1 SGHRS and CDR2 YFSETQ. The CDR3 bases are TGCGCCAGCAGCCTCCCTCCGGGACAACCCCGCGAATCCGAAGCTTTCTTT. This sequence encodes CASSLPPGQPRESEAFF.

The chain joins TRBV5-1 to TRBJ2-3, with 9 bases lining up with TRBD2. There are 15 residues in the CDR3. V trimming: 1 base; J trimming: 1 base; junction bases outside the gene matches: 1. The germline V gene has CDR1 SGHRS and CDR2 YFSETQ. This CDR3 reads CASSLRTSGTDTQYF. The CDR3 DNA is TGCGCCAGCAGCTTGCGGACTAGCGGCACAGATACGCAGTATTTT.